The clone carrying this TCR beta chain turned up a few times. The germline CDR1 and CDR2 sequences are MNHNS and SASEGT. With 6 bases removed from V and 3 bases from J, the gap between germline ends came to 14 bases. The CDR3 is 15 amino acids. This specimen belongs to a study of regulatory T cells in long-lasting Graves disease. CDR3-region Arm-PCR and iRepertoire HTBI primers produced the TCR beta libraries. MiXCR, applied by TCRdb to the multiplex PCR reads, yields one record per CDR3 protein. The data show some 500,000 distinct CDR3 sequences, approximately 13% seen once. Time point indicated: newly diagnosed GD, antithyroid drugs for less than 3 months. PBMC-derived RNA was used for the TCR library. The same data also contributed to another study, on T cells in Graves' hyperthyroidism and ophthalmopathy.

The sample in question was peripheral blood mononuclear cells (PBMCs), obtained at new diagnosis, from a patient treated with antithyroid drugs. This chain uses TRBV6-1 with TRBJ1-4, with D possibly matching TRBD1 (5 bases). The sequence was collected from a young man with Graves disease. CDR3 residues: CASRGQGAANEKLFF. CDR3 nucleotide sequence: TGTGCCAGCAGGGGCCAGGGAGCCGCTAATGAAAAACTGTTTTTT.